The entry below gives a single T cell receptor beta chain sequence along with its context. Its antigen is not known. This sample is part of a study of shared clonotypes between healthy human individuals. Whole-study context: Three plates were used per donor for CD4 naive, three for CD4 memory, two for CD8 naive and one for CD8 memory. Study-wide points: Represented diversity (both genetic and exposure-history) was limited by the small number of donors.

The naive CD8 fraction comprised CD45RO-negative cells positively selected for CCR7 and excluded terminally differentiated effector memory CD45RA+ cells. Each replicate PCR on the sorted subsets used around 200 ng DNA (roughly 30,000 T cell genomes). Profiled with immunoSEQ multiplex PCR; TCRdb holds only in-frame clones, not every one. The sample includes just over 2,000,000 clones, over 85% of them seen just once. The CDR3 extends over 18 amino acids. Germline assignment: CDR1 LGHNA and CDR2 YSLEER. V lost 0 bases to trimming and J lost 6 bases; unmatched junction nucleotides: 15. The TCR comes from a man aged 18 to 29 in good health. The specimen was naive CD8+ T cells sorted from blood. The rearrangement uses TRBV4-3 and TRBJ2-7; 9 nucleotides align to TRBD1. The CDR3 region is CASSQDRFATGGGGEQYF. The DNA for the CDR3 is TGCGCCAGCAGCCAAGATCGATTTGCGACAGGGGGGGGCGGCGAGCAGTACTTC.